This T cell receptor (beta chain) originates from a study of blood T cell repertoires in COVID-19. Study background: COVID-19 samples collected from the United States, Italy and Spain covered acute and convalescent phases. PBMCs, B-cell-depleted T cells, or T cells provided the cDNA or gDNA that made up the material.

Under the authors' procedure: Estimation of nucleated cell counts was performed using reference gene primer amplification. Produced via immunoSEQ multiplex PCR; TCRdb's table is partial and in-frame only. The V and J calls and the clone size are those of that table, but D and trimming were determined from the DNA. The table records some 180,000 clones, roughly 86% of them present only once. It was during active infection that Seattle patients were enrolled and then longitudinally followed. The V gene's germline CDR1 is MDHEN and CDR2 SYDVKM. This CDR3 comprises 14 residues. The ends lost 2 bases at V and 5 bases at J; junction bases unmatched: 5.

The rearrangement joins TRBV28 to TRBJ1-2; TRBD1 agrees at 7 bases. The sequenced sample consisted of peripheral blood. The TCR was taken from a woman older than 75 with COVID-19, enrolled during active disease. The CDR3 nucleotides are TGTGCCAGCAGTTTAATCGGACAGGCTTATGGCTACACCTTC. This sequence encodes CASSLIGQAYGYTF.